A selection of T cell receptor beta chains follows, all from one sample in a study of T cells in Graves' hyperthyroidism and ophthalmopathy. Each CDR3 protein gets one entry after TCRdb re-called the multiplex PCR reads with MiXCR. The sample shows hundreds of thousands of distinct CDR3 sequences, more than 14% of them seen only once. What was sequenced was blood. The receptors stem from a woman aged 45-65 years with Graves' ophthalmopathy. Both conserved end residues are part of each CDR3. The D gene is left open where the match is weak. Clone size, where shown, is once, few, many, or a class for clones that have expanded.

j_gene	d_gene	abundance	v_gene	CDR3nt	CDR3aa
TRBJ2-3	-	many	TRBV2	TGTGCCAGCAGTGAACAGGGACCCACAGATACGCAGTATTTT	CASSEQGPTDTQYF
TRBJ2-7	-	many	TRBV6-2/TRBV6-3	TGTGCCAGCAGCGCCTACAGGGATCCACTGGGCGAGCAGTACTTC	CASSAYRDPLGEQYF
TRBJ2-4	-	-	TRBV2	TGTGCCAGCAGTACCACAGGGTTAGCCAAAAACATTCAGTACTTC	CASSTTGLAKNIQYF
TRBJ2-7	TRBD1	-	TRBV7-9	TGTGCCAGCAGCTTAGCTCGACAGGGATCCCCCTACGAGCAGTACTTC	CASSLARQGSPYEQYF
TRBJ2-7	-	many	TRBV6-1	TGTGCCAGCGGAACGAACAGGGACGCAGATCGCGAGCAGTACTTC	CASGTNRDADREQYF
TRBJ2-5	-	-	TRBV7-9	TGTGCCAGCAGCTTAGTAAGTTGGGAAGTTGTAGGAGAAGAGACCCAGTACTTC	CASSLVSWEVVGEETQYF
TRBJ2-3	-	once	TRBV5-4	TGTGCCAGCAGCTTGGCCCGGGGTGGGGCCACAGATACGCAGTATTTT	CASSLARGGATDTQYF
TRBJ1-4	-	-	TRBV20-1	TGCAGTGCTAGAGCTAGAGCGGATCGGGGGTGGTCAACTAATGAAAAACTGTTTTTT	CSARARADRGWSTNEKLFF
TRBJ2-1	-	-	TRBV7-9	TGTGCCAGCAGCCCGACAGTAGACCCTTCAAATGAGCAGTTCTTC	CASSPTVDPSNEQFF
TRBJ1-2	-	many	TRBV6-1	TGTGCCAGCCTGGGAACTTCGAACTATGGCTACACCTTC	CASLGTSNYGYTF
TRBJ2-2	TRBD1	many	TRBV3-1	TGTGCCAGCAGCCAACGGACAGGAGCGAACACCGGGGAGCTGTTTTTT	CASSQRTGANTGELFF
TRBJ1-3	-	few	TRBV7-2	TGTGCCAGCAGCTTAGTGCAGGGCTCTGGAAACACCATATATTTT	CASSLVQGSGNTIYF
TRBJ1-1	-	many	TRBV30	TGTGCCTGGAGTGTACGGACGGGGGCCGGCACTGAAGCTTTCTTT	CAWSVRTGAGTEAFF
TRBJ2-3	-	-	TRBV11-3	TGTGCCAGCAAAAAAATTTTCGGGACAGATACGCAGTATTTT	CASKKIFGTDTQYF
TRBJ2-3	TRBD2	many	TRBV10-3	TGTGCCATCAGTGAGTCGGTGACTAGCGGGAGTCCAGATACGCAGTATTTT	CAISESVTSGSPDTQYF
TRBJ1-1	-	many	TRBV3-1	TGTGCCAGCAGCCAAGCATTGGGGGGGCGCGGGGCTTTCTTT	CASSQALGGRGAFF
TRBJ1-5	-	-	TRBV27	TGTGCCAGCAGTTTACAGGCCAATCAGCCCCAGCATTTT	CASSLQANQPQHF
TRBJ2-3	TRBD2	many	TRBV5-1	TGCGCCAGCAGCTCGGGACTAGCGGGAGGACTAACTAGCACAGATACGCAGTATTTT	CASSSGLAGGLTSTDTQYF
TRBJ2-1	-	many	TRBV28	TGTGCCAGCAGGTCTCAACAGGGTGTCTCAACTGAGCAGTTCTTC	CASRSQQGVSTEQFF
TRBJ1-1	-	-	TRBV20-1	TGCAGTGCTACTGGACAGAAAAAGAACACTGAAGCTTTCTTT	CSATGQKKNTEAFF
TRBJ1-6	TRBD1	few	TRBV12-3/TRBV12-4	TGTGCCAGCAGTCCGATTGACAGGGGGTATAATTCACCCCTCCACTTT	CASSPIDRGYNSPLHF
TRBJ2-3	TRBD2	-	TRBV10-3	TGTGCCATCAGTGTATTGGAGAGCGGGAGGGATACGCAGTATTTT	CAISVLESGRDTQYF
TRBJ1-2	-	few	TRBV6-2/TRBV6-3	TGTGCCAGCTCGATGGGGGCTTATGGCTACACCTTC	CASSMGAYGYTF
TRBJ1-2	TRBD1	-	TRBV19	TGTGCCAGTAGGGGTGTAGGGGGCGACTATGGCTACACCTTC	CASRGVGGDYGYTF
TRBJ1-2	TRBD1	many	TRBV20-1	TGCAGTGCTAGAGATTCCCTTCCGAGACAGGGGGCGCGTGGCTACACCTTC	CSARDSLPRQGARGYTF
TRBJ2-5	TRBD2	-	TRBV4-2	TGTGCCAGCAGCCCAGCCAGTTCTAGCGGGATGGAGACCCAGTACTTC	CASSPASSSGMETQYF
TRBJ2-1	TRBD2	many	TRBV12-3/TRBV12-4	TGTGCCAGCAGGCCACCGCTAGCGGGAGGAAGGTATGAGCAGTTCTTC	CASRPPLAGGRYEQFF
TRBJ2-5	TRBD1	many	TRBV20-1	TGCAGTGCTGCCCCCGGGACAGGGGGTAAAGAGACCCAGTACTTC	CSAAPGTGGKETQYF
TRBJ2-7	-	many	TRBV6-5	TGTGCCAGCAGTTACTTTTCGGCGGAGCCCTACGAGCAGTACTTC	CASSYFSAEPYEQYF